The 10 T cell receptor beta chains below were found in one sample sequenced in a study of shared clonotypes between healthy human individuals. It was CD45RO-negative cells, positively selected for CCR7, that made up naive CD8 cells, with terminally differentiated effector memory CD45RA+ cells excluded. The repertoire was sequenced with immunoSEQ multiplex PCR; TCRdb's copy has only in-frame clones and lacks some. The sample includes about 590,000 clones, less than 97% of them seen just once. Sequences were obtained from naive CD8+ T cells sorted from blood. These receptor sequences come from a woman aged 25 to 39 in good health.

This clone was seen a single time. The chain uses TRBV2 and TRBJ1-2; possible D gene TRBD1, 6 bases. V lost 7 bases and J lost 4, with 10 bases in between. CDR3 size: 12 residues. CDR1 is SNHLY and CDR2 is FYNNEI in the germline V gene. The CDR3 coding sequence is TGTGCCAGCATAGGGGGTCGCTATGGCTACACCTTC. Residues: CASIGGRYGYTF.

This chain connects TRBV29-1 to TRBJ2-1; TRBD2 matches at 9 bases. V lost 4 bases and J lost 9; bases outside the gene matches: 7. The germline gives CDR1 SQVTM, CDR2 ANQGSEA. The CDR3 extends over 13 amino acids. Here the CDR3 reads CSVVASGIPEQFF. The CDR3, as DNA: TGCAGCGTTGTGGCTAGCGGGATCCCTGAGCAGTTCTTC.

This clone was seen just once. Here the CDR3 reads CASSSLNDDEKLFF. CDR3 coding DNA: TGTGCCAGCAGCTCTCTCAACGACGATGAAAAACTGTTTTTT. This chain joins TRBV7-9 and TRBJ1-4; no definite D call. The CDR3 is 14 residues long. V was cut by 4 bases and J by 6 bases, with 12 bases left in between. Germline V CDR1 and CDR2: SEHNR, FQNEAQ (reference sequence).

V gene TRBV28 combines with J gene TRBJ2-5; TRBD2 matches 8 bases. Trimming removed 5 bases from V and 3 bases from J; junction bases left unmatched: 8. CDR1 MDHEN and CDR2 SYDVKM come from the germline V gene. The CDR3 is 15 residues long. The CDR3 sequence is CASSPLPGLEETQYF. The CDR3 coding sequence is TGTGCCAGCAGTCCTCTTCCGGGACTAGAAGAGACCCAGTACTTC.

The chain has TRBV7-2 and TRBJ2-1, with D maybe TRBD2 (5 bases). Looked up from germline, CDR1 is SGHTA and CDR2 is FQGNSA. The CDR3 consists of 15 residues. V shed 9 bases and J shed 5 bases, with 20 bases lying between them. CDR3: CARGRDPTFHNEQFF. DNA of the CDR3: TGTGCCAGGGGTCGGGATCCCACATTTCACAATGAGCAGTTCTTC.

This chain's CDR3 is CAVGRSDNEQFF. The CDR3 DNA reads as TGTGCTGTCGGGCGGAGTGACAATGAGCAGTTCTTC. The chain carries TRBV9 and TRBJ2-1; D uncertain. The CDR3 spans 12 residues. Germline CDR1 SGDLS, CDR2 YYNGEE.

The chain is built from TRBV2 and TRBJ1-1; tentative D call: TRBD1 (5 bases). The CDR3 sequence is 15 residues long. Looked up from germline, CDR1 is SNHLY and CDR2 is FYNNEI. Trimming pared 4 bases from V and 4 bases from J, leaving 16 bases between. Here the CDR3 reads CASSGEGTGSTEAFF. CDR3 DNA sequence: TGTGCCAGCAGTGGGGAAGGGACGGGGAGCACTGAAGCTTTCTTT.

A few counts support this clone. This chain uses TRBV28 with TRBJ2-7; possible D gene TRBD1, 6 bases. Trimming stripped 2 bases from V and 4 bases from J, with 12 bases between. This CDR3 has 14 residues. Germline CDR1 MDHEN, CDR2 SYDVKM. CDR3 amino acids: CASSLTGSRYEQYF. CDR3 coding DNA: TGTGCCAGCAGTTTAACAGGGTCTAGGTACGAGCAGTACTTC. Using reference TRBV28 and TRBJ2-7 for the parts outside the CDR3, the full variable domain is DVKVTQSSRYLVKRTGEKVFLECVQDMDHENMFWYRQDPGLGLRLIYFSYDVKMKEKGDIPEGYSVSREKKERFSLILESASTNQTSMYLCASSLTGSRYEQYFGPGTRLTVT.

This sequence joins TRBV15 and TRBJ2-2; D unclear. The CDR3 extends over 13 amino acids. Germline V CDR1 and CDR2: LNHNV, YYDKDF (reference sequence). Trimming pared 0 bases from V and 7 bases from J, leaving 6 bases between. CDR3 protein: CATSREADGELFF. In DNA form, the CDR3 reads TGTGCCACCAGCAGAGAGGCAGACGGGGAGCTGTTTTTT.

Concerning this clone: Other DNA sequences in this sample translate to the same CDR3. The chain has TRBV27 and TRBJ2-2; TRBD2 matches at 7 bases. V was pared by 5 bases and J by 6 bases, with 3 bases of the junction left unmatched. In germline, CDR1 is MNHEY, CDR2 SMNVEV (reference sequence). This CDR3 comprises 13 residues. In nucleotides, the CDR3 is TGTGCCAGCAGTCTGGGGGGGTCCGGGGAGCTGTTTTTT. The encoded protein is CASSLGGSGELFF.